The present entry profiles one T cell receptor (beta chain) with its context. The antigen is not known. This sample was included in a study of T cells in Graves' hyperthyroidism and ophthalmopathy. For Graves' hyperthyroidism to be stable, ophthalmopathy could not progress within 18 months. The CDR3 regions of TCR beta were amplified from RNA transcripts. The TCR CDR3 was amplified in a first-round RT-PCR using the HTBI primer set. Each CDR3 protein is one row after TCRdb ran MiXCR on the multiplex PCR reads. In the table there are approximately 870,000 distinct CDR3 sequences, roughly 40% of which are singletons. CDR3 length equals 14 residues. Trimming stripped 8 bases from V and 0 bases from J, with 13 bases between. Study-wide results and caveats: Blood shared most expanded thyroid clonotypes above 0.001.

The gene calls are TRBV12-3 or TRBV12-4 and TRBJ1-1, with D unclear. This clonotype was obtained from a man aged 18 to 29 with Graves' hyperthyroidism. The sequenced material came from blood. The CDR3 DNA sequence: TGTGCCAGCTCACCTTTACAGATGAACACTGAAGCTTTCTTT. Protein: CASSPLQMNTEAFF.